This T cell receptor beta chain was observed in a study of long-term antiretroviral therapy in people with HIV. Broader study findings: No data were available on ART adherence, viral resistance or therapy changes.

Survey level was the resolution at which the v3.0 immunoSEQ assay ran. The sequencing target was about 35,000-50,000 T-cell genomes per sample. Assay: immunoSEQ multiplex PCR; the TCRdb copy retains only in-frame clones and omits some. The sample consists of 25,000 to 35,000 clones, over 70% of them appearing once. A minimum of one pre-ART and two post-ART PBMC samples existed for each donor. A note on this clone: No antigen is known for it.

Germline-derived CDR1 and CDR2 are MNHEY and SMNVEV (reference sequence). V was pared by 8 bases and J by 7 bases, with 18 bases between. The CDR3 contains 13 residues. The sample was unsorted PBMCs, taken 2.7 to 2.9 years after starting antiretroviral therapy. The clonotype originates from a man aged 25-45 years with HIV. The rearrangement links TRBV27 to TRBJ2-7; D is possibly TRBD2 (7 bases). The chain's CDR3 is CASSLGGLREQYF. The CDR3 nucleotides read TGTGCCAGCTCACTGGGGGGGCTGAGGGAGCAGTACTTC.